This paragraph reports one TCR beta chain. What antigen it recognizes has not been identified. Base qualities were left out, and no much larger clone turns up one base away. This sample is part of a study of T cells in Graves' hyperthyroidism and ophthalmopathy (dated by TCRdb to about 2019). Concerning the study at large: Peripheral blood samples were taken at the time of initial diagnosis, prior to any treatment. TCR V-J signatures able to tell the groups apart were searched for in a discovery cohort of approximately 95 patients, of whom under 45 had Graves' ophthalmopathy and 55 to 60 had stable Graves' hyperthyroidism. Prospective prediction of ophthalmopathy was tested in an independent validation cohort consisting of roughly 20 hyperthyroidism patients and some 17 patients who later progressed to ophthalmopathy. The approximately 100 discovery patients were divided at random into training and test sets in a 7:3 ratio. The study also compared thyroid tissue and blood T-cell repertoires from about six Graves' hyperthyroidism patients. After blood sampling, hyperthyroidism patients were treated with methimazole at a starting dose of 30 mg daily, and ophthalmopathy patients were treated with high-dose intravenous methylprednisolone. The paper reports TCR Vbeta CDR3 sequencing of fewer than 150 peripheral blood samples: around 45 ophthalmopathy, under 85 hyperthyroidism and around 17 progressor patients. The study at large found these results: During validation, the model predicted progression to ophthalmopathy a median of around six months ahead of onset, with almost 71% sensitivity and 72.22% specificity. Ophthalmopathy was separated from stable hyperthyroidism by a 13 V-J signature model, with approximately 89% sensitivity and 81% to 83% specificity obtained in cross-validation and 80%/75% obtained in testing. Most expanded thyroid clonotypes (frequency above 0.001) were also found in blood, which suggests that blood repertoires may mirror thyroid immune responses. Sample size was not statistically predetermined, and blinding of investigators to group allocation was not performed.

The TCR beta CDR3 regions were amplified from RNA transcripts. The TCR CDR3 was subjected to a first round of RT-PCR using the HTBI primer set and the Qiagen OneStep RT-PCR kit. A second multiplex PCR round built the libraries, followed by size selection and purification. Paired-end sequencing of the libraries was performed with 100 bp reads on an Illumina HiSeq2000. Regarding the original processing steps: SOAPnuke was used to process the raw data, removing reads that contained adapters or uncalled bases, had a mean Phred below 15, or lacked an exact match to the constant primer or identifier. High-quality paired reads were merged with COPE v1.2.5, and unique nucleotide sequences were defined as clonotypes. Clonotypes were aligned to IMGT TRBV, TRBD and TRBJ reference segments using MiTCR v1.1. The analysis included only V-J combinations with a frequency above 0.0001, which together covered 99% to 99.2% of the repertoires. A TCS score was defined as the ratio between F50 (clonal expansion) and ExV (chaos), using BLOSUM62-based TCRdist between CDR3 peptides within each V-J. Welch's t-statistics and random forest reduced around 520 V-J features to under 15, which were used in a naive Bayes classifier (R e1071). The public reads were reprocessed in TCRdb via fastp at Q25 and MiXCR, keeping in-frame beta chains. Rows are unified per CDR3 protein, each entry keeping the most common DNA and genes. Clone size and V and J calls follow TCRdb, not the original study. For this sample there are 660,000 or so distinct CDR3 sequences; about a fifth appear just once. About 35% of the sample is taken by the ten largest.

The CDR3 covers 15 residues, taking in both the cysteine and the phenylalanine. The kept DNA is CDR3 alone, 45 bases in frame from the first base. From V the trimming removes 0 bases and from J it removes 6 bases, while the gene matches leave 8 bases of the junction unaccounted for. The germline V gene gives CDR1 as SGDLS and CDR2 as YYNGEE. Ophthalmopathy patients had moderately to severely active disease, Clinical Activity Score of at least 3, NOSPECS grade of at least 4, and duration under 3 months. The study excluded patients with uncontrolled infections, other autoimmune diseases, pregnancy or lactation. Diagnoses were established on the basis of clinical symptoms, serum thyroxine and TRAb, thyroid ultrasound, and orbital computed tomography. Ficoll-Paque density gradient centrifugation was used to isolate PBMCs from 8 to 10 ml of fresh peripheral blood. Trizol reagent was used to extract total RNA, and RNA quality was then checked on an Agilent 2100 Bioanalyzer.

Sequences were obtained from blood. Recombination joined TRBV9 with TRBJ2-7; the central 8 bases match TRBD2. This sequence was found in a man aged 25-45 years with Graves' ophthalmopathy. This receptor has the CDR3 CASSVDPGGPSEQYF. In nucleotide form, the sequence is TGTGCCAGCAGCGTAGACCCGGGAGGGCCAAGCGAGCAGTACTTC.